This entry lists 14 T cell receptor beta chains sequenced from one sample in a study of T cells in Graves' hyperthyroidism and ophthalmopathy. The source material, RNA transcripts, was used to amplify TCR beta CDR3 regions. HTBI primers drove first-round RT-PCR of the TCR CDR3. TCRdb reprocessed the multiplex PCR reads via MiXCR and lists one record per CDR3 protein. This sample has roughly 510,000 distinct CDR3 sequences, with 46% found just once. The specimen was peripheral blood or thyroid tissue (not recorded which). The receptor source for this set is an adult woman with Graves' disease, either hyperthyroidism or ophthalmopathy (not recorded which).

The V call is TRBV7-3, the J call TRBJ1-1; a possible D gene is TRBD1 (5 bases). Trimming removed 2 bases at V and 7 bases at J, with 11 bases between. The CDR3 covers 13 residues. Germline CDR1 is SGHTA and CDR2 is FQGTGA. The CDR3 sequence is CASSLGGVGEAFF. The CDR3 bases are TGTGCCAGCAGCTTAGGAGGGGTAGGTGAAGCTTTCTTT.

The chain carries TRBV29-1 and TRBJ2-5; D is perhaps TRBD1 (6 bases). The CDR3 consists of 18 residues. Trimming took off 2 bases at V and 3 bases at J, with 25 bases between the two ends. Looked up from germline, CDR1 is SQVTM and CDR2 is ANQGSEA. The DNA of the CDR3 is TGCAGCGTTGAACTTTTCCCCCGGGACACCCCCACAAAAGAGACCCAGTACTTC. This codes for CSVELFPRDTPTKETQYF. Complete variable domain (other parts from reference TRBV29-1 and TRBJ2-5): SAVISQKPSRDICQRGTSLTIQCQVDSQVTMMFWYRQQPGQSLTLIATANQGSEATYESGFVIDKFPISRPNLTFSTLTVSNMSPEDSSIYLCSVELFPRDTPTKETQYFGPGTRLLVL.

This chain uses TRBV18 with TRBJ1-5; a possible D gene is TRBD1 (5 bases). This CDR3 comprises 14 residues. Germline V gives CDR1 KGHSH, CDR2 LQKENI. Deletions cut 3 bases from V and 5 bases from J, with 11 bases between. CDR3 loop: CASSPQKGYQPQHF. CDR3 DNA sequence: TGTGCCAGCTCACCTCAGAAGGGGTATCAGCCCCAGCATTTT.

This chain uses TRBV6-5 with TRBJ2-7; 10 nucleotides line up with TRBD1. The CDR3 spans 14 residues. Trimming took 2 bases from V and 5 from J; bases not matched to a gene: 3. Germline CDR1 is MNHEY and CDR2 is SVGAGI. The CDR3 sequence: CASSYDRGLDEQYF. The CDR3 DNA is TGTGCCAGCAGTTACGACAGGGGGCTCGACGAGCAGTACTTC.

The V call is TRBV5-1, the J call TRBJ1-1; no reliable D call. Germline V gene data show CDR1 as SGHRS and CDR2 as YFSETQ. Trimming took off 4 bases at V and 0 bases at J, with 16 bases between the two ends. The CDR3 totals 16 residues. The CDR3 protein is CASSPPRRLLNTEAFF. The CDR3 nucleotides read TGCGCCAGCAGCCCCCCACGGAGACTCCTGAACACTGAAGCTTTCTTT.

The sample holds a few counts of this clonotype. The chain is built from TRBV20-1 and TRBJ1-3; a possible D gene is TRBD1 (5 bases). Trimming removed 0 bases at V and 0 bases at J, with 18 bases between. Looked up from germline, CDR1 is DFQATT and CDR2 is SNEGSKA (reference sequence). CDR3 length: 18 amino acids. Written as DNA, the CDR3 is TGCAGTGCTAGAGATGGGACCGGGGGTTTATACTCTGGAAACACCATATATTTT. The encoded protein is CSARDGTGGLYSGNTIYF.

The rearrangement joins TRBV5-6 to TRBJ2-7, with TRBD2 matching over 9 bases. The germline V gene encodes CDR1 SGHDT and CDR2 YYEEEE. V shed 10 bases and J 7 bases; nucleotides not matched to a gene: 18. The CDR3 has 15 residues. CDR3 sequence: CAWSVGGRGMGEQYF. In DNA form, the CDR3 reads TGTGCCTGGAGTGTCGGCGGGAGGGGTATGGGGGAGCAGTACTTC.

This clonotype was seen a handful of times. The chain employs TRBV20-1 and TRBJ1-3; D is possibly TRBD1 (5 bases). The CDR3 has 14 residues. Germline CDR1 and CDR2: DFQATT and SNEGSKA (reference sequence). With 2 bases removed from V and 7 bases from J, the gap between germline ends came to 15 bases. The DNA of the CDR3 is TGCAGTGCTAGATCCCGGGACGGTAGGAACACCATATATTTT. Translating it yields CSARSRDGRNTIYF.

The rearrangement joins TRBV2 to TRBJ2-7; 12 positions match TRBD2. The germline gives CDR1 SNHLY, CDR2 FYNNEI. V was pared by 6 bases and J by 2 bases, with 14 bases of the junction left unmatched. The CDR3 contains 18 residues. The CDR3 region is CASSTAAGLAGIAYEQYF. CDR3 nucleotide sequence: TGTGCCAGCAGCACCGCGGCGGGACTAGCGGGTATAGCCTACGAGCAGTACTTC.

This clonotype was counted a few times. This chain joins TRBV28 and TRBJ1-1, with D unclear. The CDR3 is made up of 13 amino acids. Germline lookup yields CDR1 MDHEN and CDR2 SYDVKM. V was clipped by 5 bases and J by 0 bases, with 7 bases between them. CDR3: CASSVAVNTEAFF. In DNA form, the CDR3 reads TGTGCCAGCAGTGTAGCGGTGAACACTGAAGCTTTCTTT.

The rearrangement links TRBV25-1 to TRBJ2-5; a weak D match, TRBD2 (6 bases). Germline V gene sequence: CDR1 MGHDK, CDR2 SYGVNS. This CDR3 is built from 15 residues. Trimming cost V 8 bases and J 5 bases, with 21 bases left between them. Here the CDR3 DNA reads TGTGCCAGCTCATTGCCGGAGGGGCGTAGGGAGACCCAGTACTTC. It specifies CASSLPEGRRETQYF.

This clonotype was seen repeatedly, ten times or more. This chain links TRBV7-2 with TRBJ2-5; possible D gene TRBD2, 6 bases. CDR1 is SGHTA, CDR2 FQGNSA, per germline. Trimming removed 1 base at V and 4 bases at J, with 13 bases between. The CDR3 is made up of 15 amino acids. In DNA, the CDR3 is TGTGCCAGCAGCTTAGATGTAACTAGCCCAGAGACCCAGTACTTC. This sequence encodes CASSLDVTSPETQYF. Full variable domain (outside the CDR3, taken from reference TRBV7-2 and TRBJ2-5): GAGVSQSPSNKVTEKGKDVELRCDPISGHTALYWYRQSLGQGLEFLIYFQGNSAPDKSGLPSDRFSAERTGGSVSTLTIQRTQQEDSAVYLCASSLDVTSPETQYFGPGTRLLVL.

This clonotype was recorded only once. This rearrangement joins TRBV7-9 to TRBJ1-2; D unclear. V lost 5 bases, J lost 6 bases, and 13 bases lay in between. The CDR3 has 13 amino acids. Germline CDR1 reads SEHNR; CDR2 reads FQNEAQ (reference sequence). The CDR3 protein is CASSPPRPDGYTF. CDR3 DNA: TGTGCCAGCAGCCCCCCACGGCCGGATGGCTACACCTTC.

The chain couples TRBV2 to TRBJ2-7, with TRBD2 matching over 8 bases. Germline V CDR1 and CDR2: SNHLY, FYNNEI. CDR3 size: 14 residues. With 4 bases clipped from V and 0 bases from J, the junction kept 2 bases outside the gene matches. CDR3 amino acids: CASSVAGISYEQYF. The CDR3 region has the DNA TGTGCCAGCAGTGTAGCGGGGATCTCCTACGAGCAGTACTTC.